Listed below are T cell receptor beta chains from one sample, sequenced in a study of post-analysis software for immune sequencing data. TCRdb reprocessed the PCR reads via MiXCR and lists one record per CDR3 protein. Here the sample spans under 900,000 distinct CDR3 sequences, roughly half being singletons. The sequencing sample was made of blood. The source is a girl between 10 and 17 years old with multiple sclerosis. Each CDR3 is given with its conserved first and last residue. The D gene is left open where the match is weak. The size entry is marked missing in some rows and otherwise reads once, few, many or a size class.

clone size,D gene,J gene,V gene,CDR3 DNA,CDR3 protein
once,TRBD2,TRBJ2-1,TRBV2,TGTGCCAGCAGTGATCGGACTAGCTCCTACAATGAGCAGTTCTTC,CASSDRTSSYNEQFF
.,.,TRBJ1-4,TRBV6-2/TRBV6-3,TGTGCCAGCAGTCCCAACTTAGGACGGGCAAAACTGTTTTTT,CASSPNLGRAKLFF
.,.,TRBJ1-1,TRBV29-1,TGCAGCGTTAAAGGAACAGGGTCGGCTTTCTTT,CSVKGTGSAFF
.,.,TRBJ2-3,TRBV7-9,TGTGCCAGCAGCCGGGGACCGAACACAGATACGCAGTATTTT,CASSRGPNTDTQYF
.,.,TRBJ1-5,TRBV9,TGTGCCAGCAGCGTAGGGGGCGGCGATAGCAATCAGCCCCAGCATTTT,CASSVGGGDSNQPQHF
.,TRBD1,TRBJ2-5,TRBV12-3/TRBV12-4,TGTGCCAGCAGCGACAGGGGGCGAGAGACCCAGTACTTC,CASSDRGRETQYF
few,TRBD2,TRBJ2-5,TRBV15,TGTGCCACCAGCAGGTTAGCGGGATCGCGTCTTGGAGAGACCCAGTACTTC,CATSRLAGSRLGETQYF
few,TRBD2,TRBJ2-3,TRBV20-1,TGCAGTGCCCCGACTAGCGGGGGGGCAGATACGCAGTATTTT,CSAPTSGGADTQYF
many,TRBD2,TRBJ2-1,TRBV7-9,TGTGCCAGCAGCCCGGGACTAGCAGTGGAAAGCTCCTACAATGAGCAGTTCTTC,CASSPGLAVESSYNEQFF
.,.,TRBJ2-1,TRBV7-2,TGTGCCAGCAAGGGGGGGCTACTGAGGGATGAGCAGTTCTTC,CASKGGLLRDEQFF
.,TRBD2,TRBJ2-5,TRBV7-9,TGTGCCAGCAGCTTAGCGAAGCGGGGGATCCAAGAGACCCAGTACTTC,CASSLAKRGIQETQYF
few,TRBD1,TRBJ2-5,TRBV12-3/TRBV12-4,TGTGCCAGCAGTTCCTCGGACAGGGTAGATCGAGAGACCCAGTACTTC,CASSSSDRVDRETQYF
.,.,TRBJ1-4,TRBV27,TGTGCCAGCAGCGGGGCGACCGCAACTAATGAAAAACTGTTTTTT,CASSGATATNEKLFF
.,.,TRBJ2-7,TRBV6-5,TGTGCCAGCAGTCCGTCACCAGACTACGAGCAGTACTTC,CASSPSPDYEQYF
.,.,TRBJ2-7,TRBV25-1,TGTGCCAGCTCCCTATCCGCTCAGCAGTACTTC,CASSLSAQQYF
few,.,TRBJ1-2,TRBV12-3/TRBV12-4,TGTGCCAGCACCCAGGGTTCTAACTATGGCTACACCTTC,CASTQGSNYGYTF
.,TRBD2,TRBJ2-5,TRBV29-1,TGCAGCGTTGGGCCGCGGGAGGGCCCTCCAGAGACCCAGTACTTC,CSVGPREGPPETQYF